Listed below are T cell receptor beta chains from one sample, sequenced in a study of radiation and T cells in renal cell carcinoma. Only in-frame clones appear in the TCRdb table, and some are missing; sequencing was by immunoSEQ multiplex PCR. The sample comprises roughly 150,000 clones, over 80% of which are singletons, and over 10% rests with the top ten. The sample here was blood, taken from a patient whose treatment included radiotherapy and nephrectomy. These receptors came from a woman between 50 and 59 years old with renal cell carcinoma. Both conserved end residues are part of each CDR3. D genes are given only for firm matches. Size is stated for part of the rows, as once, few or many counts, or as a class when the clone is expanded.

TRBJ1-1 | few | - | TRBV7-3 | CASSYLYHRGNTEAFF | TGTGCCAGCAGCTACCTATACCACCGGGGGAACACTGAAGCTTTCTTT
TRBJ2-3 | - | - | TRBV4-2 | CASSQVVSFTDTQYF | TGTGCCAGCAGCCAAGTTGTAAGTTTTACAGATACGCAGTATTTT
TRBJ1-6 | - | - | TRBV29-1 | CSAMVHNNSPLHF | TGCAGCGCAATGGTACATAATAATTCACCCCTCCACTTT
TRBJ1-3 | - | - | TRBV16 | CASSQSAGTTGNTIYF | TGTGCCAGCAGCCAATCGGCAGGGACGACTGGAAACACCATATATTTT
TRBJ1-5 | - | - | TRBV5-1 | CASSFGGNQPQHF | TGCGCCAGCAGCTTTGGGGGCAATCAGCCCCAGCATTTT
TRBJ1-1 | once | - | TRBV5-1 | CASSLEMGNTEAFF | TGCGCCAGCAGCTTGGAAATGGGGAACACTGAAGCTTTCTTT
TRBJ1-1 | once | - | TRBV19 | CASSIDASGGTEAFF | TGTGCCAGTAGTATAGATGCGTCGGGGGGCACTGAAGCTTTCTTT
TRBJ2-3 | - | - | TRBV6-1 | CASSEEIGITDTQYF | TGTGCCAGCAGTGAAGAAATTGGGATCACAGATACGCAGTATTTT
TRBJ2-3 | - | TRBD2 | TRBV7-9 | CASSANGGVPQYF | TGTGCCAGCAGCGCTAATGGGGGGGTCCCGCAGTATTTT
TRBJ1-6 | - | - | TRBV9 | CASSAQSLNSPLHF | TGTGCCAGCAGCGCCCAGTCACTAAATTCACCCCTCCACTTT
TRBJ1-5 | once | - | TRBV19 | CASRIQGQLSNQPQHF | TGTGCCAGTAGGATACAAGGACAGCTATCCAATCAGCCCCAGCATTTT
TRBJ1-6 | - | - | TRBV5-6 | CASSLVERGLGDSPLHF | TGTGCCAGCAGCTTGGTGGAACGGGGGTTGGGGGATTCACCCCTCCACTTT
TRBJ2-7 | - | - | TRBV5-4 | CASSLGGGDEQYF | TGTGCCAGCAGCTTGGGAGGGGGGGACGAGCAGTACTTC
TRBJ2-5 | once | TRBD2 | TRBV6-6 | CASSYGGGQETQYF | TGTGCCAGCAGTTACGGGGGGGGGCAAGAGACCCAGTACTTC
TRBJ2-7 | - | - | TRBV7-2 | CASSLAGGAYEQYF | TGTGCCAGCAGCTTAGCGGGGGGAGCCTACGAGCAGTACTTC
TRBJ1-5 | - | - | TRBV6-1 | CASRVTGANNQPQHF | TGTGCCAGCAGGGTCACGGGGGCAAACAATCAGCCCCAGCATTTT
TRBJ2-3 | - | - | TRBV19 | CASSMGGVTQYF | TGTGCCAGTAGTATGGGCGGGGTCACGCAGTATTTT
TRBJ1-1 | - | - | TRBV18 | CASSPQVLGQPNTEAFF | TGTGCCAGCTCACCACAGGTACTAGGCCAGCCGAACACTGAAGCTTTCTTT
TRBJ1-5 | - | TRBD1 | TRBV4-1 | CASSQDRDRGLWSNQPQHF | TGCGCCAGCAGCCAAGATCGGGACAGGGGACTTTGGAGCAATCAGCCCCAGCATTTT
TRBJ1-1 | - | - | TRBV11-3 | CASSFGPRTEAFF | TGTGCCAGCAGCTTCGGTCCGAGGACTGAAGCTTTCTTT
TRBJ1-2 | - | TRBD1 | TRBV28 | CASGNLNRGLLDGYTF | TGTGCCAGCGGTAACCTCAACAGGGGTTTGTTAGATGGCTACACCTTC
TRBJ2-3 | - | - | TRBV9 | CASSVVLSGLWSTDTQYF | TGTGCCAGCAGCGTAGTGCTGTCGGGACTGTGGAGCACAGATACGCAGTATTTT
TRBJ2-5 | - | - | TRBV2 | CASSAGWETQYF | TGTGCCAGCAGTGCCGGGTGGGAGACCCAGTACTTC
TRBJ1-6 | - | - | TRBV7-8 | CASSLETPDNSPLHF | TGTGCCAGCAGCTTAGAGACACCAGATAATTCACCCCTCCACTTT
TRBJ1-2 | - | - | TRBV19 | CASSQGRGRVYGYTF | TGTGCCAGTAGTCAGGGCAGGGGACGTGTCTATGGCTACACCTTC
TRBJ2-1 | - | - | TRBV7-9 | CASTYGGSSYNEQFF | TGTGCCAGTACCTATGGAGGGAGCTCCTACAATGAGCAGTTCTTC
TRBJ1-3 | - | TRBD1 | TRBV9 | CASSVGDRGFSGNTIYF | TGTGCCAGCAGCGTAGGGGACAGGGGATTCTCTGGAAACACCATATATTTT